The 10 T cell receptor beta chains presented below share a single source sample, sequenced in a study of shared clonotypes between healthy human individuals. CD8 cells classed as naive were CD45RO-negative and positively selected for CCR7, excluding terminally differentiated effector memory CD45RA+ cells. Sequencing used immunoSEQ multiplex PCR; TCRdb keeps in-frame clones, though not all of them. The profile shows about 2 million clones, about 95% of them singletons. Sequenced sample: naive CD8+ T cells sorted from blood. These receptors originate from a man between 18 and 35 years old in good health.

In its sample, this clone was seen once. This CDR3 reads CASSLSINTEAFF. The CDR3, as DNA: TGTGCCAGCAGTTTGAGCATAAACACTGAAGCTTTCTTT. The chain uses TRBV28 and TRBJ1-1; D not resolved. V was trimmed by 3 bases and J by 2 bases, leaving 7 bases between them. Germline V gene sequence: CDR1 MDHEN, CDR2 SYDVKM. This CDR3 spans 13 amino acids.

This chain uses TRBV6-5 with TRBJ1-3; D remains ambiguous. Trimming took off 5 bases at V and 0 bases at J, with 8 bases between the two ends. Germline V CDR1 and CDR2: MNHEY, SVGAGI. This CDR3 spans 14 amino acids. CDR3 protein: CASSQRTSGNTIYF. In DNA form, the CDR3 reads TGTGCCAGCAGTCAAAGGACCTCTGGAAACACCATATATTTT.

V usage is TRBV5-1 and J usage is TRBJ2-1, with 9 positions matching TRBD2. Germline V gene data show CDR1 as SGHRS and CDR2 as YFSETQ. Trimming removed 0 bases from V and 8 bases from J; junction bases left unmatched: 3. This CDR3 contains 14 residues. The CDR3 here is CASSLAGLAYEQFF. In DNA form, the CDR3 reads TGCGCCAGCAGCTTGGCGGGACTAGCCTATGAGCAGTTCTTC.

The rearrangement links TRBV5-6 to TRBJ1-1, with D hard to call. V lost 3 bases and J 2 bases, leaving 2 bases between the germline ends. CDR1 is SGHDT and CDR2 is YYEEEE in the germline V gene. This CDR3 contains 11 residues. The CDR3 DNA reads TGTGCCAGCAGCTCCAACACTGAAGCTTTCTTT. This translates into CASSSNTEAFF.

The CDR3 sequence: CASATGMNTEAFF. The CDR3 DNA reads TGTGCCAGTGCTACAGGGATGAACACTGAAGCTTTCTTT. This chain links TRBV19 with TRBJ1-1; D is perhaps TRBD1 (6 bases). V was pared by 8 bases and J by 0 bases, with 10 bases between. Germline lookup yields CDR1 LNHDA and CDR2 SQIVND (reference sequence). The CDR3 is made up of 13 amino acids.

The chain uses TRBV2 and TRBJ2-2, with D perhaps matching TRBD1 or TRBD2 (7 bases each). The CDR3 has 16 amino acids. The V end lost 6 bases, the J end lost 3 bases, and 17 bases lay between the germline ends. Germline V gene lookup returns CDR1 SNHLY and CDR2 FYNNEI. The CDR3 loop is CASRGGTDIYTGELFF. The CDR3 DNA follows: TGTGCCAGCAGGGGGGGGACAGATATTTACACCGGGGAGCTGTTTTTT.

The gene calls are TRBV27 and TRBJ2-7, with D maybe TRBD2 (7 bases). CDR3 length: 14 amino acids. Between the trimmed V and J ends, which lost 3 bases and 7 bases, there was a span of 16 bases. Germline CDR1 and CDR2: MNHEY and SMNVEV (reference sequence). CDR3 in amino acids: CASSFGGRVWEQYF. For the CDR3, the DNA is TGTGCCAGCAGTTTCGGGGGGCGTGTATGGGAGCAGTACTTC.

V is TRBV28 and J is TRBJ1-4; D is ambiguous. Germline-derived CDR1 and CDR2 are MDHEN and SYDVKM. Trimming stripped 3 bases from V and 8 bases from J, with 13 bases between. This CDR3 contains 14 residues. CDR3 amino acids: CASSLVGIGEKLFF. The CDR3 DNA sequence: TGTGCCAGCAGTTTGGTGGGGATAGGCGAAAAACTGTTTTTT.

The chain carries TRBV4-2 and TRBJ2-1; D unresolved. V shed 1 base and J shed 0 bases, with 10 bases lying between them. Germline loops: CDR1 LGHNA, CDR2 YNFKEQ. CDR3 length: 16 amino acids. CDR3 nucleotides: TGTGCCAGCAGCCAAGGGACGGGTGGCTCCTACAATGAGCAGTTCTTC. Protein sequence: CASSQGTGGSYNEQFF.

CDR3 in DNA: TGTGCCAGCAGCTCCTCGGGACTGGGCTACGAGCAGTACTTC. This translates into CASSSSGLGYEQYF. The V and J genes are TRBV11-2 and TRBJ2-7; possible D gene TRBD2, 6 bases. Germline CDR1 is SGHAT and CDR2 is FQNNGV. The CDR3 is 14 amino acids. Trimming stripped 4 bases from V and 3 bases from J, with 13 bases between.